The 25 T cell receptor beta chains in this list originate from one sample, sequenced in a study of regulatory T cells in long-lasting Graves disease. Time point reported: newly diagnosed GD, antithyroid drugs for less than 3 months. PBMC-extracted RNA yielded the TCR library. Relying on iRepertoire HTBI primers and Arm-PCR of CDR3 regions, the team built TCR beta libraries. Using its own MiXCR run on the multiplex PCR reads, TCRdb lists one record per CDR3 protein. The sample lists 500,000 or so distinct CDR3 sequences, 15% to 20% seen once, with 25% in the top ten. A further study also used this sample, focusing on T cells in Graves' hyperthyroidism and ophthalmopathy.

This specimen consisted of peripheral blood mononuclear cells (PBMCs), obtained at new diagnosis, from a patient treated with antithyroid drugs. These receptors were obtained from a woman aged 35 to 59 with Graves disease.

This clonotype has just a few counts. The CDR3 DNA is TGTGCCAGCAGTGTATCAACAGGCGGGCGGGAGACCCAGTACTTC. Amino acid sequence: CASSVSTGGRETQYF. This chain connects TRBV2 to TRBJ2-5; D is perhaps TRBD1 or TRBD2 (5 bases each). V was pared by 4 bases and J by 5 bases, with 17 bases between. The CDR3 contains 15 residues. From germline, CDR1 is SNHLY and CDR2 FYNNEI.

For the CDR3, the DNA is TGTGCCAGCAGCTTGAACAATCGGGAGGGTTCACCCCTCCACTTT. Translating it yields CASSLNNREGSPLHF. The V gene is TRBV5-4, the J gene TRBJ1-6; D gene uncertain. The CDR3 extends over 15 amino acids. The V and J ends lost 1 base and 9 bases respectively, with 14 bases between them. Germline V CDR1 and CDR2: SGHNT, YYREEE (reference sequence).

The V and J genes are TRBV14 and TRBJ1-6, with D possibly being TRBD1 (5 bases). This CDR3 is built from 12 residues. From germline, CDR1 is SGHDN and CDR2 FVKESK. V lost 4 bases, J lost 19 bases, and 17 bases lay in between. The CDR3 loop is CASSPQGSYYHF. The CDR3 DNA follows: TGTGCCAGCAGCCCCCAGGGAAGTTATTATCACTTT.

The gene calls are TRBV14 and TRBJ2-3, with D hard to call. Germline CDR1 and CDR2: SGHDN and FVKESK. V was pared by 1 base and J by 2 bases, with 16 bases between. The CDR3 is made up of 17 amino acids. The CDR3 DNA reads as TGTGCCAGCAGCCAAGTTGGCACTCCCCAACCCACAGATACGCAGTATTTT. Translated, it gives CASSQVGTPQPTDTQYF.

This clonotype has a count of ten or more. This chain links TRBV2 with TRBJ1-6; the match to TRBD1 covers 9 bases. V lost 2 bases to trimming and J lost 7 bases; unmatched junction nucleotides: 3. The germline V gene has CDR1 SNHLY and CDR2 FYNNEI. There are 15 residues in the CDR3. The CDR3 sequence: CASSEWDRENSPLHF. CDR3 nucleotides: TGTGCCAGCAGTGAATGGGACAGGGAGAATTCACCCCTCCACTTT.

The chain uses TRBV4-2 and TRBJ2-7, with a tentative D call TRBD2 (7 bases). Germline V gene lookup returns CDR1 LGHNA and CDR2 YNFKEQ. The CDR3 covers 15 residues. Trimming stripped 1 base from V and 0 bases from J, with 10 bases between. The CDR3 DNA reads TGTGCCAGCAGCCAAGCCGGGGGGCTCTCCTACGAGCAGTACTTC. This encodes CASSQAGGLSYEQYF.

This clonotype was seen a handful of times. The chain recombines TRBV20-1 with TRBJ1-1; D uncertain. Germline lookup yields CDR1 DFQATT and CDR2 SNEGSKA (reference sequence). V gave up 6 bases and J gave up 0 bases, with 14 bases separating them. CDR3 length: 14 residues. As DNA, the CDR3 is TGCAGTGCCCGTTTGGGTACTGTGAACACTGAAGCTTTCTTT. It codes for CSARLGTVNTEAFF.

There are many counts of this clonotype. This chain uses TRBV6-2 or TRBV6-3 with TRBJ1-6, with 8 bases matching TRBD1. V lost 5 bases and J lost 4; bases outside the gene matches: 7. This CDR3 has 16 residues. The germline CDR1 and CDR2 sequences are MNHEY and SVGEGT. The CDR3 reads CASSEGYRGYNSPLHF. DNA of the CDR3: TGTGCCAGCAGTGAAGGATACAGGGGGTATAATTCACCCCTCCACTTT.

This clonotype was recorded a few times. CDR3 nucleotides: TGTGCCAGCCACAGGGGAGAGGCTGGAAACACCATATATTTT. This gives the protein CASHRGEAGNTIYF. The chain carries TRBV6-1 and TRBJ1-3, with 7 bases aligning to TRBD1. There are 14 residues in the CDR3. The junction had 6 bases not matched to a gene; V was cut back by 8 bases and J by 2 bases. CDR1 is MNHNS and CDR2 is SASEGT in the germline V gene.

This clonotype was picked up a small number of times. The chain links TRBV20-1 to TRBJ2-3, with a weak D call TRBD2 (6 bases). CDR3 length: 11 residues. Germline CDR1 DFQATT, CDR2 SNEGSKA (reference sequence). Trimming took off 7 bases at V and 4 bases at J, with 9 bases between the two ends. Written as DNA, the CDR3 is TGCAGTGGGGCTAGCGCAGATACGCAGTATTTT. Protein: CSGASADTQYF.

As for this clonotype: This may be a read error, as it is one base from a much larger clone. CDR3 sequence: CASSPPGTPGREQYF. CDR3 coding DNA: TGCGCCAGCAGCCCGCCCGGGACTCCAGGTCGTGAGCAGTACTTC. This chain connects TRBV5-5 to TRBJ2-7; D is possibly TRBD2 (6 bases). The CDR3 extends over 15 amino acids. Germline V gene sequence: CDR1 SGHKS, CDR2 YYEKEE (reference sequence).

The J gene is TRBJ1-1, the V gene TRBV5-4; D remains unclear. This CDR3 is 13 amino acids long. Germline CDR1 reads SGHNT; CDR2 reads YYREEE (reference sequence). Trimming left V 1 base short and J 8 bases short, with 12 bases between. Here the CDR3 reads CASSLTLDREAFF. CDR3 sequence (DNA): TGTGCCAGCAGCTTGACCCTGGACCGAGAAGCTTTCTTT.

In this sample, this clonotype turned up many times. This chain uses TRBV7-9 with TRBJ1-6; tentative D call: TRBD1 (6 bases). The CDR3 loop spans 14 amino acids. The ends were cut back, 5 bases at V and 8 bases at J, with 13 bases in the middle. Germline values: CDR1 SEHNR, CDR2 FQNEAQ (reference sequence). This CDR3 is CASSHTTGDSPLHF. The CDR3 DNA reads TGTGCCAGCAGCCATACGACAGGAGATTCACCCCTCCACTTT.

The table lists this clonotype with many counts. The chain joins TRBV5-1 to TRBJ1-3, with D perhaps matching TRBD1 (5 bases). This CDR3 is 15 amino acids long. The germline V and J ends were trimmed by 4 bases and 15 bases, with 26 bases remaining between them. Germline CDR1 reads SGHRS; CDR2 reads YFSETQ. The DNA of the CDR3 is TGCGCCAGCAGCGCCGCTCCGGGACCGCGCCCCCCTCCATATTTT. This gives the protein CASSAAPGPRPPPYF.

This chain links TRBV6-9 with TRBJ2-7; possibly TRBD2 for D (6 bases). The V end lost 4 bases, the J end lost 6 bases, and 16 bases lay between the germline ends. Germline values: CDR1 MNHGY, CDR2 SVAAGI. The CDR3 length is 14 residues. For the CDR3, the DNA is TGTGCCAGCAGTTCCCTCCGGGGGTCGATCGAGCAGTACTTC. Amino acids: CASSSLRGSIEQYF.

This clonotype was recorded many times. The chain employs TRBV7-8 and TRBJ2-2, with D possibly matching TRBD2 (6 bases). The CDR3 is 15 residues long. From germline, CDR1 is SGHVS and CDR2 FQNEAQ. V lost 8 bases to trimming and J lost 0 bases, with 13 bases between them. This CDR3 reads CASRMVAANTGELFF. CDR3 nucleotide sequence: TGTGCCAGCCGCATGGTAGCGGCGAACACCGGGGAGCTGTTTTTT.

There are many counts of this clonotype. The chain links TRBV2 to TRBJ2-7; TRBD1 or TRBD2 may be the D gene (5 bases each). Trimming pared 10 bases from V and 0 bases from J, leaving 10 bases between. The V gene's germline CDR1 is SNHLY and CDR2 FYNNEI. This CDR3 is 12 amino acids long. The CDR3 nucleotides are TGTGCCACCGGGACGGACTCCTACGAGCAGTACTTC. Translation gives CATGTDSYEQYF. Based on the CDR3 plus reference TRBV2 and TRBJ2-7, the full variable domain is EPEVTQTPSHQVTQMGQEVILRCVPISNHLYFYWYRQILGQKVEFLVSFYNNEISEKSEIFDDQFSVERPDGSNFTLKIRSTKLEDSAMYFCATGTDSYEQYFGPGTRLTVT.

In its sample, this clonotype was seen a few times. The DNA for the CDR3 is TGTGCCATCAGCTCAGAAGGGCCGGGGTATGGCTACACCTTC. Its protein is CAISSEGPGYGYTF. The V and J genes are TRBV10-3 and TRBJ1-2, with D uncertain. Trimming shortened V by 6 bases and J by 5 bases, and 16 bases separated the two germline ends. Germline V gene data show CDR1 as ENHRY and CDR2 as SYGVKD. The CDR3 has 14 amino acids.

This clonotype was detected ten times or more. The V and J genes are TRBV3-1 and TRBJ1-5, with 7 bases matching TRBD1. CDR3 length: 15 amino acids. V shed 4 bases and J 1 base; nucleotides not matched to a gene: 4. CDR1 is LGHDT, CDR2 YNNKEL, per germline (reference sequence). The CDR3 protein is CASSPRGLSNQPQHF. The CDR3 DNA reads as TGTGCCAGCAGCCCCAGGGGGTTGAGCAATCAGCCCCAGCATTTT.

This clonotype occurred a few times. J is TRBJ1-5 and V is TRBV5-8; D is undetermined. This CDR3 spans 17 amino acids. Germline CDR1 reads SGHTS; CDR2 reads YDEGEE. V was trimmed by 4 bases and J by 0 bases, leaving 17 bases between them. CDR3 nucleotide sequence: TGTGCCAGCAGCCCCGGCATCTCGGCTTTTAGCAATCAGCCCCAGCATTTT. It specifies CASSPGISAFSNQPQHF.

The chain is built from TRBV7-2 and TRBJ2-2, with unresolved D. The V and J ends lost 3 bases and 0 bases respectively, with 8 bases between them. The germline V gene has CDR1 SGHTA and CDR2 FQGNSA. This CDR3 spans 15 amino acids. CDR3 loop: CASSFMQTNTGELFF. CDR3 sequence (DNA): TGTGCCAGCAGCTTCATGCAGACGAACACCGGGGAGCTGTTTTTT.

The chain carries TRBV4-1 and TRBJ2-3; a weak D match, TRBD1 (5 bases). The length of the CDR3 is 15 residues. Germline CDR1 and CDR2: MGHRA and YSYEKL. The V and J ends lost 0 bases and 4 bases respectively, with 11 bases between them. The CDR3 coding sequence is TGCGCCAGCAGCCAAGAATGGGGCCTGGCAGATACGCAGTATTTT. This gives the protein CASSQEWGLADTQYF.

This clonotype appeared a few times. The J gene is TRBJ2-1, the V gene TRBV19; 8 bases map to TRBD2. J was trimmed by 5 bases and V by 7 bases; bases with no gene match: 1. The length of the CDR3 is 12 residues. Per the germline V gene, CDR1 is LNHDA and CDR2 is SQIVND (reference sequence). This chain's CDR3 is CASTRGDNEQFF. The CDR3 DNA reads TGTGCCAGTACGCGGGGGGACAATGAGCAGTTCTTC.

V and J are TRBV9 and TRBJ2-5; 9 bases align to TRBD2. CDR1 is SGDLS and CDR2 is YYNGEE in the germline V gene. The CDR3 spans 16 residues. V lost 0 bases, J lost 2 bases, and 5 bases stayed unmatched. CDR3 DNA: TGTGCCAGCAGCGTAGGTAATAGCGGGAGACAAGAGACCCAGTACTTC. This translates into CASSVGNSGRQETQYF.

This clonotype was counted ten times or more. The rearrangement uses TRBV12-3 or TRBV12-4 and TRBJ2-5, with a weak D call TRBD2 (6 bases). Trimming pared 5 bases from V and 4 bases from J, leaving 17 bases between. CDR3 length: 15 amino acids. The CDR3 here is CASSTGGTLGETQYF. DNA for the CDR3: TGTGCCAGCAGTACTGGGGGGACGTTGGGAGAGACCCAGTACTTC.